This T cell receptor (beta chain) comes out of a study of cytomegalovirus exposure and HLA in healthy donors. V was shortened by 2 bases and J by 2 bases, with 8 bases between the two germline ends. CDR3 length: 14 amino acids. In germline, CDR1 is SGDLS, CDR2 YYNGEE. Assay: immunoSEQ multiplex PCR; the TCRdb copy retains only in-frame clones and omits some. The sample includes about 160,000 clones, nearly 90% of them seen just once. Remarks on this clone: What it binds is not known.

Overall study findings and caveats: Confirmation in vitro established that a few CMV-associated chains were specific for CMV antigens. The investigators catalogued 150 to 200 TCR beta chains as cytomegalovirus-associated.

The specimen was PBMCs. The rearrangement uses TRBV9 and TRBJ2-1, with D possibly being TRBD2 (5 bases). This TCR was sampled from a young man in good health and CMV-seropositive. The CDR3 loop is CASSVSDPYNEQFF. The CDR3 bases are TGTGCCAGCAGCGTTAGCGATCCCTACAATGAGCAGTTCTTC.